This T cell receptor beta chain was observed in a study of CD8 T cells in ankylosing spondylitis. Germline V lookup: CDR1 SGHVS, CDR2 FQNEAQ. There are 15 residues in the CDR3. The V end lost 5 bases, the J end lost 7 bases, and 20 bases lay between the germline ends. Findings and caveats of the study: A motif of eight or nine highly homologous TCR beta variants was seen as apparently characteristic of ankylosing spondylitis blood. With a CD8+ phenotype, disease-linked clones were relatively rare in peripheral blood.

This clonotype showed up just a few times. Antigen specificity is unknown. TCRdb itself ran the 5' RACE reads through MiXCR, one entry per CDR3 protein. The sample has roughly 190,000 distinct CDR3 sequences, around 13% seen once; the top ten hold 15% to 20%. The chain is built from TRBV7-8 and TRBJ1-1, with TRBD1 as a possible D gene (6 bases). The sample consisted of blood, either unsorted or a sorted T cell fraction (not recorded which). This clonotype was sampled from a male donor with ankylosing spondylitis or in good health (not recorded which). CDR3 sequence (DNA): TGTGCCAGCAGCGGGGAGACAGGAAAGGATGGTGAAGCTTTCTTT. Translation gives CASSGETGKDGEAFF.